The sequence of this T cell receptor beta chain was determined in a study of memory B cells and T cells in multiple sclerosis. Points from the study as a whole: Shared clonotype counts depended on differing compartment clone-set sizes and were normalized.

Trimming removed 5 bases at V and 6 bases at J, with 12 bases between. Germline V CDR1 and CDR2: SQVTM, ANQGSEA. This CDR3 is built from 12 residues. Profiled with immunoSEQ multiplex PCR; TCRdb holds only in-frame clones, not every one. The top ten clones hold 0.85% to 1.3% of a sample with some 49,000 clones, more than 65% of them seen once. Separate sequencing covered autoproliferating (CFSE-dim) and non-proliferating (CFSE-high) T cells from stimulus-free culture. Replicate wells were pooled after less than eight days of stimulus-free culture of some 55 million CFSE-labeled PBMCs. The PBMCs received roughly 0.5 uM CFSE and serum-free culture with no added stimuli. Regarding this clone: Its target is unknown.

The sequenced material came from PBMCs from blood kept in culture. The clonotype was recovered from a human donor with multiple sclerosis. The chain joins TRBV29-1 to TRBJ2-3; D might be TRBD2 (5 bases). The CDR3 DNA sequence: TGCAGCGTTACGGACGGGGAGGATACGCAGTATTTT. Translated: CSVTDGEDTQYF.